Sequencing of this TCR beta chain was carried out in a study of blood T cell repertoires in COVID-19 (TCRdb year 2020). Regarding the research as a whole: Samples covering the acute and convalescent phases of COVID-19 were provided by collaborators in the United States, Italy and Spain. The material from the prospective study consisted of cDNA or gDNA derived from T cells, B-cell-depleted T cells, or PBMCs. Deeply sampled blood TCRbeta repertoires from subjects exposed to, actively infected with, or recovered from COVID-19 were included in the dataset. The repertoires were released in a freely available public database meant as a resource for research on the immune response to SARS-CoV-2. The samples were drawn from the first 160 participants of the ongoing ImmuneRACE study and from 1,254 subjects provided by 6 global collaborators. The sample metadata nearly always contained a de-identified subject ID, COVID-19 status, age in years and sex. Where available, HLA class I and class II types were obtained from metadata supplied by the sample provider rather than from assay-based typing.

At one collaborating source in Seattle, patients were enrolled during active infection and were followed longitudinally through the course of disease. The collaborating institutions used their own protocols to collect whole blood in K2EDTA tubes. For TCRbeta analysis, collaborator samples were shipped as frozen whole blood, as isolated PBMCs, or as DNA extracted from either sample type. TCRbeta CDR3 regions were amplified from genomic DNA using the immunoSEQ Assay, a bias-controlled multiplex PCR. From the authors' description of their analysis: Nucleated cell counts per sample were estimated from amplification of reference gene primers within the assay. To quantify the absolute abundance of each unique TCRbeta CDR3 rearrangement, sequence reads were collapsed and filtered. Productive Simpson clonality was computed per sample as the square root of Simpson's diversity index over productive rearrangements. The table was pulled from immuneACCESS by TCRdb, which kept in-frame rearrangements only. Such tables lose some clones; where checked, under half of the loss comes from unresolved V genes, and the rest has no known cause. From that table come the V and J calls and clone size; the DNA was used to work out D and trimming. The sample table shows some 360,000 clones, and about 92% are seen once. The ten largest account for 3.9% of the sample.

Overall study outcomes, separate from this receptor: The amount of clinical and demographic metadata varied by source and participant and was provided uncurated.

Details on this clone: Its antigen is unknown. No much larger clone exists at a distance of one base, and base qualities are not known.

Counted from cysteine to phenylalanine, this CDR3 has 14 amino acids. Kept here is only the CDR3 DNA, which spans 42 bases and is read in frame from base 1. Trimming removed 0 bases from V and 5 bases from J, leaving 8 bases between the germline ends. CDR1 SGHTA and CDR2 FQGNSA are derived from the germline V gene. The source of this sequence is a woman aged 55 to 70 with COVID-19, enrolled during active disease. The chain is assembled from TRBV7-2 and TRBJ2-1; a confident D gene designation cannot be given. The sample consisted of peripheral blood. The CDR3 reads as follows: CASSLAALNNEQFF. Here is the DNA: TGTGCCAGCAGCTTAGCGGCCTTAAACAATGAGCAGTTCTTC. Reference TRBV7-2 and TRBJ2-1 genes cover what lies past the CDR3, so the full variable domain is GAGVSQSPSNKVTEKGKDVELRCDPISGHTALYWYRQSLGQGLEFLIYFQGNSAPDKSGLPSDRFSAERTGGSVSTLTIQRTQQEDSAVYLCASSLAALNNEQFFGPGTRLTVL.